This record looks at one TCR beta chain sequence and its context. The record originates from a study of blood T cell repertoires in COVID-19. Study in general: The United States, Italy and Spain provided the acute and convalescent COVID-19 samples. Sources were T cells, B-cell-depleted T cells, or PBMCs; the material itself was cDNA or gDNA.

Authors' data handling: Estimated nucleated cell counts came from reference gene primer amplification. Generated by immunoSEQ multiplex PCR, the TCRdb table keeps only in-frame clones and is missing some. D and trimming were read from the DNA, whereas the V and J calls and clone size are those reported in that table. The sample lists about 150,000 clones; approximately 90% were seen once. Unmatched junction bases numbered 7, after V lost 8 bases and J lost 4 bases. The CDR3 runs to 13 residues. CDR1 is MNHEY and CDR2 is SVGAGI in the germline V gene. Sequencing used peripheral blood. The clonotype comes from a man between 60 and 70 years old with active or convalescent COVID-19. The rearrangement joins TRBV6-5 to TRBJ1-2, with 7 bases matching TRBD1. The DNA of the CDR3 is TGTGCCAGCCTGGGACAGACCGTCTATGGCTACACCTTC. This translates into CASLGQTVYGYTF.